What follows are 12 T cell receptor beta chains derived from one specimen sequenced in a study of technical replicates of blood from a few donors. Repertoires were generated with immunoSEQ multiplex PCR, while TCRdb's copy carries only in-frame clones and drops some. The sample contains roughly 80,000 clones, 91% of which appear only once. The sample consisted of T cells isolated from PBMCs. The receptors derive from a human donor in good health.

A single count supports this clone. The gene calls are TRBV28 and TRBJ2-2, with D possibly matching TRBD1 (6 bases). This CDR3 has 14 amino acids. Germline V gives CDR1 MDHEN, CDR2 SYDVKM. With 9 bases removed from V and 2 bases from J, the gap between germline ends came to 13 bases. The CDR3 sequence: CASSLQGNTGELFF. In nucleotides, the CDR3 is TGTGCCAGTAGCTTACAGGGTAACACCGGGGAGCTGTTTTTT.

The chain couples TRBV23-1 to TRBJ1-5; 9 bases align to TRBD1. TRBV23-1 carries the ORF label, with uncertain function. The CDR3 length is 14 residues. The V and J ends lost 10 bases and 6 bases, in that order; junction bases with no gene match: 10. The chain's CDR3 is CATKTDRGGQPQHF. In nucleotides, the CDR3 is TGCGCCACTAAAACGGACAGGGGTGGTCAGCCCCAGCATTTT.

This rearrangement joins TRBV20-1 to TRBJ1-1; 7 nucleotides line up with TRBD1. CDR1 DFQATT and CDR2 SNEGSKA come from the germline V gene (reference sequence). Unmatched junction bases numbered 4, after V lost 3 bases and J lost 9 bases. This CDR3 contains 11 residues. The CDR3 is CSARGTDQAFF. The DNA for the CDR3 is TGCAGTGCTAGGGGGACAGACCAAGCTTTCTTT.

This rearrangement joins TRBV6-5 to TRBJ2-5; D is ambiguous. The CDR3 spans 14 residues. V was trimmed by 2 bases and J by 3 bases, leaving 10 bases between them. CDR1 and CDR2 from the germline V gene are MNHEY and SVGAGI. The CDR3 sequence: CASSYVYPEETQYF. As DNA, the CDR3 is TGTGCCAGCAGTTACGTATATCCAGAAGAGACCCAGTACTTC.

The V gene is TRBV11-2, the J gene TRBJ2-7; D remains unclear. The CDR3 is made up of 12 amino acids. The germline gives CDR1 SGHAT, CDR2 FQNNGV. V dropped 5 bases and J dropped 4 bases, with 9 bases sitting between them. CDR3 amino acids: CASSPTPYEQYF. CDR3 sequence (DNA): TGTGCCAGCAGCCCGACACCTTACGAGCAGTACTTC.

V is TRBV28 and J is TRBJ2-1; 7 nucleotides align to TRBD2. Per the germline V gene, CDR1 is MDHEN and CDR2 is SYDVKM. J was trimmed by 6 bases and V by 9 bases; bases with no gene match: 11. This CDR3 is built from 14 residues. The CDR3 DNA reads TGTGCCAGTTCCCGGGACTACCTAGCCAATGAGCAGTTCTTC. Its protein product is CASSRDYLANEQFF.

This clone was counted between two and nine times. The rearrangement joins TRBV23-1 to TRBJ1-5, with no clear D. TRBV23-1 is labeled an ORF, and its function is uncertain. CDR3 size: 15 residues. Trimming took off 0 bases at V and 4 bases at J, with 10 bases between the two ends. The CDR3 DNA sequence: TGCGCCAGCAGTCAATCGAGTATGAGGAATCAGCCCCAGCATTTT. Protein sequence: CASSQSSMRNQPQHF.

V and J are TRBV7-2 and TRBJ2-7; a possible D gene is TRBD1 (5 bases). The length of the CDR3 is 14 residues. V was cut by 4 bases and J by 0 bases, with 10 bases left in between. Looked up from germline, CDR1 is SGHTA and CDR2 is FQGNSA. The CDR3 bases are TGTGCCAGCAGCTCCGACAGAGCCTCCTACGAGCAGTACTTC. Residues: CASSSDRASYEQYF.

CDR3 in DNA: TGCGCCAGCAGCCAACGGGACAGTGGCTACGAGCAGTACTTC. Its protein product is CASSQRDSGYEQYF. This chain links TRBV4-1 with TRBJ2-7; TRBD1 agrees at 7 bases. This CDR3 contains 14 residues. Germline CDR1 and CDR2: MGHRA and YSYEKL. The V gene end was trimmed by 2 bases and the J gene end by 3 bases; junction bases not matched to a gene: 4.

The V call is TRBV12-5, the J call TRBJ2-7; the D gene is possibly TRBD2 (6 bases). V was clipped by 0 bases and J by 0 bases, with 12 bases between them. The CDR3 is 16 amino acids. Germline CDR1 LGHNT, CDR2 FRNRAP. The CDR3 DNA sequence: TGTGCTAGTGGTTTGGTCCTCTTGGGGGGCTCCTACGAGCAGTACTTC. Translating gives CASGLVLLGGSYEQYF.

This clone has only one observation. The CDR3 DNA follows: TGCGCCAGCAGCCAAAGGGTTTCAGGGGACCGTGGCTACACCTTC. Translation: CASSQRVSGDRGYTF. V gene TRBV4-1 combines with J gene TRBJ1-2; D perhaps matches TRBD1 (6 bases). The germline gives CDR1 MGHRA, CDR2 YSYEKL. V was pared by 2 bases and J by 7 bases, with 17 bases between. This CDR3 is built from 15 residues.

The chain couples TRBV4-2 to TRBJ1-5; unclear D gene. The CDR3 consists of 14 residues. The germline V gene has CDR1 LGHNA and CDR2 YNFKEQ. V was pared by 0 bases and J by 4 bases, with 7 bases between. CDR3 sequence: CASSQEQFNQPQHF. The DNA of the CDR3 is TGTGCCAGCAGCCAAGAACAGTTTAATCAGCCCCAGCATTTT.